The source of this T cell receptor beta chain is a study of human T cells and chemical hapten exposure. Time point noted: patch test 3, about 24 weeks after DPC sensitization. Treatment given: therapeutic diphenylcyclopropenone sensitization with weekly scalp DPC. The CDR3 extends over 17 amino acids. Trimming removed 2 bases from V and 1 base from J; junction bases left unmatched: 10. Germline V gene data show CDR1 as MDHEN and CDR2 as SYDVKM. TCRdb fed the RACE reads into MiXCR, producing one record per CDR3 protein. Of about 84,000 distinct CDR3 sequences listed, 9.5% to 14% are singletons. The material was whole blood, obtained in connection with sensitization to the hapten diphenylcyclopropenone (DPC). The TCR originated in a woman aged 45-59 years with alopecia areata. Some clones in this sample may be carry-over from other donors' samples. The chain has TRBV28 and TRBJ2-7, with TRBD2 matching 8 bases. Here the CDR3 reads CASSLRGGRAPSYEQYF. The CDR3 nucleotides are TGTGCCAGCAGTTTACGGGGGGGACGCGCCCCTTCCTACGAGCAGTACTTC.